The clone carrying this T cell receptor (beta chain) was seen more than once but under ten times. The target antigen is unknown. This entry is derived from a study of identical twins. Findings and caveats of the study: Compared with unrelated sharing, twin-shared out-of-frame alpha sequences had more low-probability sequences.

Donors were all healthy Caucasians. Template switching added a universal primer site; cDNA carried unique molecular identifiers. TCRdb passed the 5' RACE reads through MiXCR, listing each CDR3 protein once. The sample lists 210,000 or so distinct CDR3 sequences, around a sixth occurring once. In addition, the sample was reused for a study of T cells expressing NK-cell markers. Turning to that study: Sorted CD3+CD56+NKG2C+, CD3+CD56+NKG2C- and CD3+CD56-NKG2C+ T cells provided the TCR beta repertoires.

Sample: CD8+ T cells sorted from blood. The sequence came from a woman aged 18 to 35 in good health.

Written as DNA, the CDR3 is TGCGCCAGCAGCCCCAGGGACCTGCCCGCAGATACGCAGTATTTT. It is translated as CASSPRDLPADTQYF. The rearrangement links TRBV4-1 to TRBJ2-3; D tentatively reads TRBD1 or TRBD2 (5 bases each). Germline assignment: CDR1 MGHRA and CDR2 YSYEKL. Trimming removed 4 bases at V and 4 bases at J, with 15 bases between. CDR3 length equals 15 residues.